These 15 T cell receptor beta chains were sequenced from one sample in a study of cytotoxic CD8 clonotypes in ibrutinib-treated CLL. Clones were sequenced by immunoSEQ multiplex PCR, and TCRdb holds only the in-frame ones, with some missing. The top ten clones hold over 15% of a sample with about 32,000 clones, about two thirds of them seen once. The sequences come from PBMCs, collected at disease progression, from a patient treated with ibrutinib. These receptors were taken from a human donor with chronic lymphocytic leukemia.

The chain is built from TRBV7-7 and TRBJ1-5; D is uncertain. Trimming pared 1 base from V and 5 bases from J, leaving 18 bases between. CDR3 length: 17 amino acids. Germline CDR1 SSHAT, CDR2 FNYEAQ (reference sequence). The CDR3 loop is CASSLVRLPEYYQPQHF. The CDR3 DNA reads TGTGCCAGCAGCTTAGTGCGATTACCGGAGTACTATCAGCCCCAGCATTTT.

This clone has more than one count but fewer than ten. V and J are TRBV6-5 and TRBJ1-3; TRBD1 aligns across 8 bases. The length of the CDR3 is 16 residues. The germline V gene has CDR1 MNHEY and CDR2 SVGAGI. Losses at the gene ends were 4 bases for V and 7 bases for J; bases not matched to a gene: 12. This CDR3 is CASSSGQGSGRNTIYF. In DNA, the CDR3 is TGTGCCAGCAGTTCCGGACAGGGCTCGGGGCGGAACACCATATATTTT.

The chain uses TRBV5-1 and TRBJ2-3; 9 bases are a match to TRBD1. There are 16 residues in the CDR3. The germline gives CDR1 SGHRS, CDR2 YFSETQ. The ends lost 0 bases at V and 4 bases at J; junction bases unmatched: 6. The CDR3 here is CASSLEPTGGADTQYF. The CDR3 DNA reads TGCGCCAGCAGCTTGGAGCCTACAGGGGGCGCAGATACGCAGTATTTT.

The chain is built from TRBV7-6 and TRBJ1-1; tentative D call: TRBD1 (6 bases). CDR1 is SGHVS, CDR2 FNYEAQ, per germline. Trimming left V 6 bases short and J 0 bases short, with 11 bases between. This CDR3 spans 14 amino acids. The CDR3 region is CASSLGTLNTEAFF. As DNA, the CDR3 is TGTGCCAGCAGTTTGGGGACACTGAACACTGAAGCTTTCTTT.

The chain links TRBV11-2 to TRBJ2-5; 9 positions agree with TRBD1. CDR1 is SGHAT and CDR2 is FQNNGV in the germline V gene. This CDR3 is 15 amino acids long. The trim removed 4 bases at V and 5 bases at J, leaving 8 bases unmatched. The CDR3 loop is CASSWGQGSGETQYF. DNA for the CDR3: TGTGCCAGCAGCTGGGGACAGGGCAGTGGGGAGACCCAGTACTTC. The entire variable domain, with the rest obtained from reference TRBV11-2 and TRBJ2-5, is as follows: EAGVAQSPRYKIIEKRQSVAFWCNPISGHATLYWYQQILGQGPKLLIQFQNNGVVDDSQLPKDRFSAERLKGVDSTLKIQPAKLEDSAVYLCASSWGQGSGETQYFGPGTRLLVL.

The gene calls are TRBV2 and TRBJ1-4; no clear D gene. This CDR3 spans 15 amino acids. V lost 3 bases to trimming and J lost 5 bases, with 13 bases between them. Germline V gives CDR1 SNHLY, CDR2 FYNNEI. The CDR3 here is CASSDSGLPNEKLFF. The CDR3 region has the DNA TGTGCCAGCAGTGATTCCGGGCTCCCCAATGAAAAACTGTTTTTT.

The J gene is TRBJ1-6, the V gene TRBV9, with TRBD1 identical over 7 bases. The J segment lost 9 bases and the V segment lost 1 base, leaving 1 base of the junction unmatched. The CDR3 consists of 13 residues. In germline, CDR1 is SGDLS, CDR2 YYNGEE. Here the CDR3 reads CASSVQGGSPLHF. The DNA for the CDR3 is TGTGCCAGCAGCGTACAGGGGGGTTCACCCCTCCACTTT.

The genes are TRBV28 and TRBJ1-2; TRBD1 matches at 7 bases. This CDR3 is 13 amino acids long. V lost 4 bases and J lost 8; bases outside the gene matches: 7. CDR1 and CDR2 from the germline V gene are MDHEN and SYDVKM. CDR3 region: CASSSRQGGGYTF. In DNA form, the CDR3 reads TGTGCCAGCAGTTCTCGACAGGGCGGGGGCTACACCTTC.

Relative to its sample, this clone is medium-sized (0.01 to 0.1%). The chain recombines TRBV27 with TRBJ1-5; 9 bases line up with TRBD1. This CDR3 has 15 amino acids. J was trimmed by 6 bases and V by 6 bases; bases with no gene match: 9. CDR1 MNHEY and CDR2 SMNVEV come from the germline V gene (reference sequence). In DNA, the CDR3 is TGTGCCAGCAGCCCCGGGACAGGGACGATTCAGCCCCAGCATTTT. Its translation is CASSPGTGTIQPQHF.

The chain is built from TRBV6-5 and TRBJ2-5, with D uncertain. Trimming left V 6 bases short and J 9 bases short, with 8 bases between. The CDR3 covers 10 residues. Germline V gene sequence: CDR1 MNHEY, CDR2 SVGAGI. CDR3 region: CASRSDSQYF. The CDR3, as DNA: TGTGCCAGCAGATCGGATTCCCAGTACTTC.

The rearrangement links TRBV9 to TRBJ1-2; D gene unclear. CDR3 length: 13 residues. V was clipped by 0 bases and J by 0 bases, with 3 bases between them. Germline CDR1 SGDLS, CDR2 YYNGEE. This CDR3 reads CASSVVSNYGYTF. In DNA form, the CDR3 reads TGTGCCAGCAGCGTAGTGTCTAACTATGGCTACACCTTC.

The chain recombines TRBV27 with TRBJ1-6; a weak D match, TRBD1 (5 bases). In germline, CDR1 is MNHEY, CDR2 SMNVEV (reference sequence). V dropped 5 bases and J dropped 7 bases, with 15 bases sitting between them. The CDR3 has 15 residues. The CDR3 sequence is CASSRPDRINSPLHF. CDR3 sequence (DNA): TGTGCCAGCAGTCGGCCAGACAGAATAAATTCACCCCTCCACTTT.

CDR3 nucleotide sequence: TGCGCCAGCAGCCAAGCCATAATCGGGACTAATGAAAAACTGTTTTTT. Its translation: CASSQAIIGTNEKLFF. V gene TRBV4-1 combines with J gene TRBJ1-4, with D unresolved. There are 16 residues in the CDR3. Germline assignment: CDR1 MGHRA and CDR2 YSYEKL. V was shortened by 1 base and J by 2 bases, with 11 bases between the two germline ends.

This clone occurred once. V and J are TRBV10-1 and TRBJ2-1; a possible D gene is TRBD2 (7 bases). V was clipped by 3 bases and J by 4 bases, with 16 bases between them. Germline V gene sequence: CDR1 WNHNN, CDR2 SYGVQD (reference sequence). The CDR3 length is 16 residues. In DNA form, the CDR3 reads TGCGCCAGCAGTGATGGGGCGGGGGACACGTACAATGAGCAGTTCTTC. This translates into CASSDGAGDTYNEQFF.

This chain joins TRBV9 and TRBJ1-1, with 7 positions matching TRBD1. Germline V gene data show CDR1 as SGDLS and CDR2 as YYNGEE. With V trimmed by 5 bases and J by 4 bases, 5 bases remained unmatched. The CDR3 is made up of 13 amino acids. The DNA for the CDR3 is TGTGCCAGCAGTCGACAGGGTGGCACTGAAGCTTTCTTT. Translating gives CASSRQGGTEAFF.